This T cell receptor beta chain was identified in a study of CD8 T cells in ankylosing spondylitis. Broader study findings: Characteristic of ankylosing spondylitis blood, it appeared, was a TCR beta motif comprising about eight highly homologous variants. Researchers reportedly found disease-linked clones significantly enriched in matched ankylosing spondylitis synovial fluid.

The CDR3 extends over 16 amino acids. Trimming took 1 base from V and 3 from J, leaving 15 bases between them. Germline CDR1 SEHNR, CDR2 FQNEAQ (reference sequence). TCRdb re-called the 5' RACE reads with MiXCR, one entry per CDR3 protein. The table has 220,000 or so distinct CDR3 sequences, 15% to 20% seen once. This clonotype has a handful of counts. What it recognizes is unknown. V is TRBV7-9 and J is TRBJ1-1; D remains ambiguous. Sequencing input: blood, either unsorted or a sorted T cell fraction (not recorded which). The receptor's source is a male donor with ankylosing spondylitis. The CDR3 is CASSLVDGVLDTEAFF. In DNA, the CDR3 is TGTGCCAGCAGCTTAGTCGACGGGGTTCTGGACACTGAAGCTTTCTTT. Based on the CDR3 plus reference TRBV7-9 and TRBJ1-1, the full variable domain is DTGVSQNPRHKITKRGQNVTFRCDPISEHNRLYWYRQTLGQGPEFLTYFQNEAQLEKSRLLSDRFSAERPKGSFSTLEIQRTEQGDSAMYLCASSLVDGVLDTEAFFGQGTRLTVV.